The 14 T cell receptor beta chains given below trace back to one sample, sequenced in a study of blood T cells in healthy people across ages. Using a J-beta primer mix together with a sample-barcoded 5' primer, a second PCR was run for roughly 6 to 11 cycles. A single record per CDR3 protein comes from TCRdb applying MiXCR to the 5' RACE reads. The table lists 1.6 million or so distinct CDR3 sequences, about 35% of them singletons. The sample was blood. The receptors originated from a woman aged 30 to 39 in good health.

In this sample, this clonotype turned up a few times. The rearrangement links TRBV20-1 to TRBJ2-7, with TRBD2 matching over 7 bases. The CDR3 is made up of 14 amino acids. The V gene end was trimmed by 7 bases and the J gene end by 0 bases; junction bases not matched to a gene: 9. Germline lookup yields CDR1 DFQATT and CDR2 SNEGSKA (reference sequence). CDR3 bases: TGCAGTGGTTCGCGGGGGTGGGACTCCTACGAGCAGTACTTC. Amino acids: CSGSRGWDSYEQYF.

This clonotype was recorded a few times. The gene calls are TRBV6-6 and TRBJ1-2; D is unresolved. CDR1 MNHNY and CDR2 SVGAGI come from the germline V gene (reference sequence). V was cut by 11 bases and J by 4 bases, with 17 bases left in between. The CDR3 is made up of 13 amino acids. The CDR3 DNA sequence: TGTGCCGGAAGGACCGGAACCCTCTATGGCTACACCTTC. Translating gives CAGRTGTLYGYTF.

Concerning this clonotype: A read error may explain this, as a much larger clone is one base away. The rearrangement uses TRBV20-1 and TRBJ2-3, with D perhaps matching TRBD2 (7 bases). The germline gives CDR1 DFQATT, CDR2 SNEGSKA (reference sequence). The CDR3 loop spans 14 amino acids. Trimming took off 6 bases at V and 4 bases at J, with 17 bases between the two ends. CDR3 in amino acids: CSARRAGAADTQYF. CDR3 sequence (DNA): TGCAGTGCCCGTCGGGCGGGGGCGGCAGATACGCAGTATTTT.

The chain has TRBV2 and TRBJ2-2, with unresolved D. With 6 bases removed from V and 2 bases from J, the gap between germline ends came to 19 bases. Germline V gene lookup returns CDR1 SNHLY and CDR2 FYNNEI. The CDR3 contains 17 residues. This CDR3 reads CASSAPTWLTNTGELFF. In nucleotides, the CDR3 is TGTGCCAGCAGCGCTCCCACTTGGCTTACCAACACCGGGGAGCTGTTTTTT.

Of note for this clonotype: Relative to the germline gene, one junction end is altered; a read error may explain this. The CDR3 DNA sequence: TGCGCCAGCAGCCCCCGGGAGGGGCTGAATCAGCTCCAGCATTTT. As protein: CASSPREGLNQLQHF. The chain uses TRBV5-1 and TRBJ1-5; maybe TRBD1 (5 bases). CDR1 and CDR2 (germline): SGHRS, YFSETQ. This CDR3 comprises 15 residues.

The chain is built from TRBV10-3 and TRBJ1-5, with D possibly TRBD1 on 6 matching bases. V dropped 6 bases and J dropped 5 bases, with 11 bases sitting between them. Germline V gene data show CDR1 as ENHRY and CDR2 as SYGVKD. The CDR3 consists of 13 residues. The CDR3 loop reads CAIRPGEDQPQHF. The CDR3 region has the DNA TGTGCCATCAGACCAGGGGAAGATCAGCCCCAGCATTTT.

The chain couples TRBV7-8 to TRBJ2-3; D tentatively fits TRBD1 or TRBD2 (5 bases each). Germline CDR1 is SGHVS and CDR2 is FQNEAQ. The ends were cut back, 2 bases at V and 7 bases at J, with 13 bases in the middle. This CDR3 is built from 14 residues. CDR3 nucleotides: TGTGCCAGCAGCTTATGGGGGAGAGATAATACGCAGTATTTT. Translation gives CASSLWGRDNTQYF. Full variable domain (remainder filled in from reference TRBV7-8 and TRBJ2-3): GAGVSQSPRYKVAKRGQDVALRCDPISGHVSLFWYQQALGQGPEFLTYFQNEAQLDKSGLPSDRFFAERPEGSVSTLKIQRTQQEDSAVYLCASSLWGRDNTQYFGPGTRLTVL.

This clonotype was seen repeatedly, ten times or more. The rearrangement uses TRBV12-3 or TRBV12-4 and TRBJ1-5; 8 bases agree with TRBD1. The J segment lost 2 bases and the V segment lost 5 bases, leaving 5 bases of the junction unmatched. The CDR3 loop spans 15 amino acids. CDR3 region: CASSPLTGGNQPQHF. CDR3 DNA: TGTGCCAGCAGTCCCTTGACAGGGGGCAATCAGCCCCAGCATTTT.

To note about this clonotype: This may be a read error, as it is one base from a much larger clone. The conserved phenylalanine or tryptophan is not found at the CDR3 terminus, so this likely reflects a read error. The V gene is TRBV29-1, the J gene TRBJ2-3, with D possibly being TRBD1 or TRBD2 (5 bases each). CDR1 and CDR2 from the germline V gene are SQVTM and ANQGSEA. The CDR3 runs to 13 residues. Trimming stripped 7 bases from V and 1 base from J, with 12 bases between. This CDR3 reads CSAPRGGTDTQYL. In DNA, the CDR3 is TGCAGCGCACCGAGGGGTGGCACAGATACGCAGTATTTG.

V and J are TRBV12-3 or TRBV12-4 and TRBJ1-5; D unresolved. The CDR3 has 13 residues. The V end lost 5 bases, the J end lost 4 bases, and 9 bases lay between the germline ends. CDR3 in amino acids: CASSLSQNQPQHF. The CDR3 region has the DNA TGTGCCAGCAGTCTAAGCCAAAATCAGCCCCAGCATTTT.

There are a few counts of this clonotype. The chain couples TRBV6-1 to TRBJ2-7; 11 nucleotides align to TRBD2. CDR1 is MNHNS, CDR2 SASEGT, per germline. The V segment lost 2 bases and the J segment 1 base; nucleotides outside the gene matches: 13. This CDR3 has 19 amino acids. CDR3 in DNA: TGTGCCAGCAGTGAACGGCTAGCGGGGGGACACGACAGTTCCTACGAGCAGTACTTC. This translates into CASSERLAGGHDSSYEQYF.

The rearrangement joins TRBV9 to TRBJ2-5, with D unclear. Gene TRBJ2-7 matches the end of the DNA better, so the J call may be wrong. The CDR3 covers 14 residues. Germline values: CDR1 SGDLS, CDR2 YYNGEE. The CDR3 region has the DNA TGTGCCAGCAGCGTAGCCCCCGACCTCTACGAGCAGTACTTC. Protein: CASSVAPDLYEQYF.

This chain uses TRBV30 with TRBJ1-1, with 10 bases matching TRBD1. CDR3 length equals 15 residues. Germline assignment: CDR1 GTSNPN and CDR2 SVGIG (reference sequence). Trimming cost V 8 bases and J 1 base; bases outside gene matches: 10. CDR3 residues: CALTGGPTRNTEAFF. The CDR3 nucleotides are TGTGCCCTGACAGGGGGCCCGACGAGGAACACTGAAGCTTTCTTT.

V and J are TRBV20-1 and TRBJ2-2; 12 bases line up with TRBD2. With 1 base clipped from V and 5 bases from J, the junction kept 2 bases outside the gene matches. Per the germline V gene, CDR1 is DFQATT and CDR2 is SNEGSKA (reference sequence). This CDR3 spans 15 amino acids. The CDR3 DNA sequence: TGCAGTGCTAGAGCGGGACTAGCGGGTACCGGGGAGCTGTTTTTT. This gives the protein CSARAGLAGTGELFF.